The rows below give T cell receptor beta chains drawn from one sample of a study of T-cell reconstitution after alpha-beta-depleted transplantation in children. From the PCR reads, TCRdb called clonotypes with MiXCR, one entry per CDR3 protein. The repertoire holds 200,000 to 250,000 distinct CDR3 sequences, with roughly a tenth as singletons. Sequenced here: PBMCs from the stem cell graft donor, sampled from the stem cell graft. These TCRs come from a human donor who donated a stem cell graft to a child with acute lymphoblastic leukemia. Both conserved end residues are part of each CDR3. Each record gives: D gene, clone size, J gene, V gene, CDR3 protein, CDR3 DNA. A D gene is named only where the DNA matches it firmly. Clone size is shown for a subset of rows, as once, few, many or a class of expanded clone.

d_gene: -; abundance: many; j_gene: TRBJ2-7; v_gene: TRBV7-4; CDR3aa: CASSCDWCTTTYEQYF; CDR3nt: TGTGCCAGCAGCTGCGACTGGTGTACTACTACCTACGAGCAGTACTTC
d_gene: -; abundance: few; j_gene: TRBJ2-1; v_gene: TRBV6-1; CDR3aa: CASSEQGSYSYNEQFF; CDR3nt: TGTGCCAGCAGCGAACAGGGAAGTTACTCCTACAATGAGCAGTTCTTC
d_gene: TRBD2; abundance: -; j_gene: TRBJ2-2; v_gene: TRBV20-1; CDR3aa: CSARDLGLAGRRVTGELFF; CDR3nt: TGCAGTGCTAGAGACCTAGGCCTAGCGGGGCGCCGAGTCACCGGGGAGCTGTTTTTT
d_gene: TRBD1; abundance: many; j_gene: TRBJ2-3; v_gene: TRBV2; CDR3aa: CASTHPGQGITDTQYF; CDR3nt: TGTGCCAGCACGCATCCCGGACAGGGCATCACAGATACGCAGTATTTT
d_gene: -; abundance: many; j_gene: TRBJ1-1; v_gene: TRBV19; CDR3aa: CASSIKENTEAFF; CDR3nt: TGTGCCAGTAGTATTAAGGAGAACACTGAAGCTTTCTTT
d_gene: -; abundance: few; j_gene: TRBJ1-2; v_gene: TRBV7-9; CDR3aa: CASSFSGVLNYGYTF; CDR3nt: TGTGCCAGCAGCTTTTCAGGGGTCCTTAACTATGGCTACACCTTC
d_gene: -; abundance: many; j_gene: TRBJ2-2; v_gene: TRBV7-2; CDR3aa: CASSPTDRLKPNTGELFF; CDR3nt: TGTGCCAGCAGCCCTACAGACCGACTGAAACCGAACACCGGGGAGCTGTTTTTT
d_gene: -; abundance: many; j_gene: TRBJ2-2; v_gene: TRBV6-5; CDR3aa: CASSYSLGQKRFRAGELFF; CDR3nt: TGTGCCAGCAGTTACTCGCTGGGGCAGAAGAGGTTCAGGGCCGGGGAGCTGTTTTTT
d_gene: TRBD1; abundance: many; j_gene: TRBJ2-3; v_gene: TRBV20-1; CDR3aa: CSASILQGMDTQYF; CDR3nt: TGCAGTGCTAGCATCCTACAGGGGATGGATACGCAGTATTTT
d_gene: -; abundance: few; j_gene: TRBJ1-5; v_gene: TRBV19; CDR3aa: CASSIGQPSNQPQHF; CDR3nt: TGTGCCAGTAGTATAGGACAGCCTAGCAATCAGCCCCAGCATTTT
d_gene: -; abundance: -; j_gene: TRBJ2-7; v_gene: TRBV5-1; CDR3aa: CASSPLSSGSSYEQYF; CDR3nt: TGCGCCAGCAGCCCTTTATCGTCCGGGAGCTCCTACGAGCAGTACTTC
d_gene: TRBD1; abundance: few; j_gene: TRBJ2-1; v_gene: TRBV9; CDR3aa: CASSATGGANYNEQFF; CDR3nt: TGTGCCAGCAGCGCAACAGGGGGCGCAAATTACAATGAGCAGTTCTTC
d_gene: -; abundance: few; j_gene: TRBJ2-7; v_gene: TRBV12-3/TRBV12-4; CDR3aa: CASSQAGPTYEQYF; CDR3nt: TGTGCCAGCAGTCAAGCCGGGCCAACCTACGAGCAGTACTTC
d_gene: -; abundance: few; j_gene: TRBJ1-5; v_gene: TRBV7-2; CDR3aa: CASSLRSGVNQPQHF; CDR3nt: TGTGCCAGCAGCTTACGGTCTGGGGTCAATCAGCCCCAGCATTTT
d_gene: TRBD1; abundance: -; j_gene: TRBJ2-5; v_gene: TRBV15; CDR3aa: CVTSRGDRGMGQETQYF; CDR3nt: TGTGTCACCAGCAGAGGGGACAGGGGAATGGGCCAAGAGACCCAGTACTTC
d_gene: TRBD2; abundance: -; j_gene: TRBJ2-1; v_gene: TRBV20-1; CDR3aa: CSARTEGGWEQFF; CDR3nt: TGCAGTGCTAGAACCGAGGGAGGGTGGGAGCAGTTCTTC
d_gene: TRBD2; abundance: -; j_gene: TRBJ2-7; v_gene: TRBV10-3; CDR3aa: CAISVIISGGASGEQYF; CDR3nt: TGTGCCATCAGTGTAATTATCAGCGGGGGGGCAAGTGGCGAGCAGTACTTC
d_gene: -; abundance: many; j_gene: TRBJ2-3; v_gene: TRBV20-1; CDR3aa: CSASNWGRTDTQYF; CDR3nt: TGCAGTGCTAGTAATTGGGGACGCACAGATACGCAGTATTTT